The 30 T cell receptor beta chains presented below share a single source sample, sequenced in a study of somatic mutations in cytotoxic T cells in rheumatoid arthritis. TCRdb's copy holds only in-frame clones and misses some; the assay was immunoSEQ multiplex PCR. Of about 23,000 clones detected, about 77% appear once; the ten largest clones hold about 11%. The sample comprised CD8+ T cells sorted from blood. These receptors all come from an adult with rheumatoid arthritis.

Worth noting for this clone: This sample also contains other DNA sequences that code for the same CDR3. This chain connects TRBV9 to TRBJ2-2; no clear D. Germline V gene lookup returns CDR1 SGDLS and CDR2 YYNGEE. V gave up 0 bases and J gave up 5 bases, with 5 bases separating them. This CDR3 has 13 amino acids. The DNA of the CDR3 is TGTGCCAGCAGCGTAGGAGGAACCGGGGAGCTGTTTTTT. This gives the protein CASSVGGTGELFF.

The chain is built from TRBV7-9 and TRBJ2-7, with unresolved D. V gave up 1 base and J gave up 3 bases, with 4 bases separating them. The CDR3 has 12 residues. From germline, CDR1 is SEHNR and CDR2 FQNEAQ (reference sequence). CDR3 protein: CASSLGYYEQYF. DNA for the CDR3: TGTGCCAGCAGCTTAGGGTACTACGAGCAGTACTTC.

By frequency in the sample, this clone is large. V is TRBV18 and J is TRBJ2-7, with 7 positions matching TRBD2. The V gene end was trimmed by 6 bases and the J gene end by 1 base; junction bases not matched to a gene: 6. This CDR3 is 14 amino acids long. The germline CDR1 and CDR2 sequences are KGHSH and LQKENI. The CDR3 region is CASSAGVGSYEQYF. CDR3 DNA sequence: TGTGCCAGCTCCGCGGGAGTTGGGTCCTACGAGCAGTACTTC.

The CDR3 region has the DNA TGTGCCAGCAGCTCCGGGAGGAAGTCCTACAATGAGCAGTTCTTC. Its translation is CASSSGRKSYNEQFF. This chain connects TRBV13 to TRBJ2-1; TRBD2 aligns across 7 bases. Germline trimming cut 4 bases from V and 1 base from J; bases unmatched to any gene: 4. The CDR3 has 15 residues. Germline V lookup: CDR1 PRHDT, CDR2 FYEKMQ (reference sequence).

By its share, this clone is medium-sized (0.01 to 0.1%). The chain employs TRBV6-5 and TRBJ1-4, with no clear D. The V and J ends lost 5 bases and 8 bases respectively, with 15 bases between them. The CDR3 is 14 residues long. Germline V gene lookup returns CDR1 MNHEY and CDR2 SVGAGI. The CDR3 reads CASSNGPRREKLFF. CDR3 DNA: TGTGCCAGCAGTAATGGGCCCCGGCGGGAAAAACTGTTTTTT.

The CDR3 reads CASSIRAVNEKLFF. In nucleotides, the CDR3 is TGTGCCAGTAGTATTCGGGCCGTAAATGAAAAACTGTTTTTT. This sequence joins TRBV19 and TRBJ1-4; no definite D call. The CDR3 sequence is 14 residues long. V shed 3 bases and J shed 5 bases, with 10 bases lying between them. CDR1 is LNHDA and CDR2 is SQIVND in the germline V gene (reference sequence).

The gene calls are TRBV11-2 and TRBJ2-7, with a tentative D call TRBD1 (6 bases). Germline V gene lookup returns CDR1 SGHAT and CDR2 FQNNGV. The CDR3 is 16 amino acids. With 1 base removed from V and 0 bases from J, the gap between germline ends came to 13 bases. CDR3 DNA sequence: TGTGCCAGCAGCTTAGGACAGGTCATAAGCTCCTACGAGCAGTACTTC. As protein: CASSLGQVISSYEQYF.

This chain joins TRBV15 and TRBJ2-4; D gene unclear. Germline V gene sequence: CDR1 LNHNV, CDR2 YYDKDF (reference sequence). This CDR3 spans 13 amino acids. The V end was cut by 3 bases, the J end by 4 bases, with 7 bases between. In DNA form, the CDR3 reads TGTGCCACCAGCAGCGAAAGTAAAAACATTCAGTACTTC. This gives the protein CATSSESKNIQYF.

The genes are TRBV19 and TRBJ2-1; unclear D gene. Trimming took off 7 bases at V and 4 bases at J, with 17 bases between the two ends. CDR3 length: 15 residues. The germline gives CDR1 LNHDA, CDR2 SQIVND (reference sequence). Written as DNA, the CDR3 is TGTGCCAGTACCCCTCGAGTGGCACGATACAATGAGCAGTTCTTC. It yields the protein CASTPRVARYNEQFF.

As DNA, the CDR3 is TGTGCCAGCAGCTTAGTTCGACCCAGAAATGAGCAGTTCTTC. Translated: CASSLVRPRNEQFF. The V call is TRBV13, the J call TRBJ2-1; D unresolved. Trimming stripped 1 base from V and 7 bases from J, with 11 bases between. The CDR3 length is 14 residues. Germline V gene data show CDR1 as PRHDT and CDR2 as FYEKMQ (reference sequence).

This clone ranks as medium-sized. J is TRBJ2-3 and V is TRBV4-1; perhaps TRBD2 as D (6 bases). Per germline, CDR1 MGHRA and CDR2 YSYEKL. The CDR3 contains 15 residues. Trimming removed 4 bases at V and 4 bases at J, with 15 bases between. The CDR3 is CASSPVGSSADTQYF. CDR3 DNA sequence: TGCGCCAGCAGCCCCGTCGGGAGTTCCGCAGATACGCAGTATTTT.

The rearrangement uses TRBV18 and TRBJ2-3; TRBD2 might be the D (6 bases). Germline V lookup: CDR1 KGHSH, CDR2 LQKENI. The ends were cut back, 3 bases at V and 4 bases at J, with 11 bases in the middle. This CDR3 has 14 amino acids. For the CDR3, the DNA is TGTGCCAGCTCACCCTCCGGAGGGTCAGATACGCAGTATTTT. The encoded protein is CASSPSGGSDTQYF.

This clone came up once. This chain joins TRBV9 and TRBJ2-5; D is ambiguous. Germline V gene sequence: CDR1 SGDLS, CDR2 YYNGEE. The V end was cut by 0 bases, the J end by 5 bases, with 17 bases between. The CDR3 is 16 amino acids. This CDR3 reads CASSVDLSTLTETQYF. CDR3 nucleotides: TGTGCCAGCAGCGTAGATCTCTCGACCTTAACGGAGACCCAGTACTTC.

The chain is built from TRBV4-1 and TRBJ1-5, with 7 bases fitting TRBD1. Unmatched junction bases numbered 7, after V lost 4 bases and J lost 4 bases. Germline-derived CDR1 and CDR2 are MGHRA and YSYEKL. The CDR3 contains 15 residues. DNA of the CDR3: TGCGCCAGCAGCCTGGAGCACAGGGGTAATCAGCCCCAGCATTTT. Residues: CASSLEHRGNQPQHF.

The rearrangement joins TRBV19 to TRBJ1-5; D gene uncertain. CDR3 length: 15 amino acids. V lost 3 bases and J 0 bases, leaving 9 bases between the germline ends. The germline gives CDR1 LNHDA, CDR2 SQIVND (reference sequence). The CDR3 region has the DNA TGTGCCAGTAGTATCACCATATATAGCAATCAGCCCCAGCATTTT. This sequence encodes CASSITIYSNQPQHF.

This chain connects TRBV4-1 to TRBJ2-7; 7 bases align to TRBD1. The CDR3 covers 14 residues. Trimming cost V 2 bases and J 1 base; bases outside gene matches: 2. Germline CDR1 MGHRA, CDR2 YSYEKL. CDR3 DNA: TGCGCCAGCAGCCAACGGACAGGATCCTACGAGCAGTACTTC. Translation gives CASSQRTGSYEQYF.

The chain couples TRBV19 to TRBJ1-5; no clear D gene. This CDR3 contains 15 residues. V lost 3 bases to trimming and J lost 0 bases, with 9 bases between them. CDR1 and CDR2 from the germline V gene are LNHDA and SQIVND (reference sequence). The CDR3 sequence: CASSIYGYSNQPQHF. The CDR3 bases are TGTGCCAGTAGTATTTACGGGTATAGCAATCAGCCCCAGCATTTT.

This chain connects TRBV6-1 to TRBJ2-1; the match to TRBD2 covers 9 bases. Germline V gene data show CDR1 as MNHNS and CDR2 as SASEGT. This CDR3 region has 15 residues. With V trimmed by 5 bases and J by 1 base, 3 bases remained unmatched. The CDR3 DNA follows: TGTGCCAGCAGTCTTAGCGGGGGATCCTACAATGAGCAGTTCTTC. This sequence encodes CASSLSGGSYNEQFF.

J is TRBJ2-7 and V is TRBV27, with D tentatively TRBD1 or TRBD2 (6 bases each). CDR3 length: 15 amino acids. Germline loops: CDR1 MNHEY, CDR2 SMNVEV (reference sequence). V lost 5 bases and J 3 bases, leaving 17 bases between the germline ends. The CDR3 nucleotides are TGTGCCAGCAGTCTGGGGTCCGGAGGGGGCTACGAGCAGTACTTC. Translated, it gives CASSLGSGGGYEQYF.

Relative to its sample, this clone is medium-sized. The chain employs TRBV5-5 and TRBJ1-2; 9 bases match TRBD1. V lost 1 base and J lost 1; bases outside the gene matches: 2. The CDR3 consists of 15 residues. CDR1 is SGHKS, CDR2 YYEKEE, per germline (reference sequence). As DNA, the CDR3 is TGTGCCAGCAGCTTGTGGGACAGGGATAACTATGGCTACACCTTC. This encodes CASSLWDRDNYGYTF.

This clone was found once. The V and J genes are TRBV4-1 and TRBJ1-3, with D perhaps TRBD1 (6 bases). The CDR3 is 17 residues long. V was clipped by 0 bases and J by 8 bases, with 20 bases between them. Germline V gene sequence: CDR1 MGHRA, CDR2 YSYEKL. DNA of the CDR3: TGCGCCAGCAGCCAAGAGCCGCAAACAGGGATCGGATACACCATATATTTT. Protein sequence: CASSQEPQTGIGYTIYF.

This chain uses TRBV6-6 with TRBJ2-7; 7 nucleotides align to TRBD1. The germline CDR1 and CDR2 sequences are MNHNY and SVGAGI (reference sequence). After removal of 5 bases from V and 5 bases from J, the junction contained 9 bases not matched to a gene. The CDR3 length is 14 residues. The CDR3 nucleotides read TGTGCCAGCAGTCTAACCGGGACAGTGAACGAGCAGTACTTC. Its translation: CASSLTGTVNEQYF.

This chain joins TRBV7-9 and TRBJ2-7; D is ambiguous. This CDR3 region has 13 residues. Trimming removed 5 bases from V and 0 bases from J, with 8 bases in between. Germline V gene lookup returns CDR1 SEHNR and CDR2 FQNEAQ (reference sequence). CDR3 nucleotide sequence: TGTGCCAGCAGCGGTACACCCTCCTACGAGCAGTACTTC. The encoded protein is CASSGTPSYEQYF.

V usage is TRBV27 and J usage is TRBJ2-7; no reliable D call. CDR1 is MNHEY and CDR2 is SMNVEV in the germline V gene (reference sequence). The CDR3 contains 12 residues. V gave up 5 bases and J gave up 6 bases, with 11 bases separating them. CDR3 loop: CASSRPNGEQYF. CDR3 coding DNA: TGTGCCAGCAGTCGTCCGAACGGCGAGCAGTACTTC.

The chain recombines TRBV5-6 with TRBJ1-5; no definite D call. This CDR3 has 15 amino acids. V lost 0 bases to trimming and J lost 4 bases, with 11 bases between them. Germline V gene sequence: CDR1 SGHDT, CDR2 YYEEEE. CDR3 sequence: CASSLAQEANQPQHF. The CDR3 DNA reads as TGTGCCAGCAGCTTGGCCCAGGAGGCGAATCAGCCCCAGCATTTT.

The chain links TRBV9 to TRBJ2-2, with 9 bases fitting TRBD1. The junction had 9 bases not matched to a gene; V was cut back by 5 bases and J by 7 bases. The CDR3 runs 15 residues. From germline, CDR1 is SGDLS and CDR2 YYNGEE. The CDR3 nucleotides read TGTGCCAGCAGGGGTCCCGGGACAGGGATCGGGGAGCTGTTTTTT. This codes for CASRGPGTGIGELFF.

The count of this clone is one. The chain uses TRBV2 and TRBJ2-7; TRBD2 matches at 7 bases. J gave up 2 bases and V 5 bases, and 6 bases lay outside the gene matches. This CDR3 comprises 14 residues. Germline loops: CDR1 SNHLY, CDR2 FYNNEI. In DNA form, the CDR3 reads TGTGCCAGCAGTTATAGGGGACTACCCTACGAGCAGTACTTC. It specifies CASSYRGLPYEQYF.

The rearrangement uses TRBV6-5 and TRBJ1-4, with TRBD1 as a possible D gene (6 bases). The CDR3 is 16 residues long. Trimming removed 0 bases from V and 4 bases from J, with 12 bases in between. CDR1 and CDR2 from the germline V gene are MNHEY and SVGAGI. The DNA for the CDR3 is TGTGCCAGCAGTTACTCTGTGAACAGGGTTAATGAAAAACTGTTTTTT. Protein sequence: CASSYSVNRVNEKLFF.

CDR3: CASSEALQDNSPLHF. CDR3 coding DNA: TGTGCCAGCAGTGAAGCGCTTCAGGATAATTCACCCCTCCACTTT. The rearrangement joins TRBV2 to TRBJ1-6; D unclear. V was clipped by 0 bases and J by 5 bases, with 8 bases between them. The V gene's germline CDR1 is SNHLY and CDR2 FYNNEI. The CDR3 sequence is 15 residues long.

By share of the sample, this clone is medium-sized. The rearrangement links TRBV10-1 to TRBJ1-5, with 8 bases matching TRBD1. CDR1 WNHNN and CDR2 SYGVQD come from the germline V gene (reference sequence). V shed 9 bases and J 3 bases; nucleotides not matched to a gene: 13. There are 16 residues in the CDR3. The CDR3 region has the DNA TGCGCCAGTAGAACCATAGACAGGGGCAACAATCAGCCCCAGCATTTT. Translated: CASRTIDRGNNQPQHF.